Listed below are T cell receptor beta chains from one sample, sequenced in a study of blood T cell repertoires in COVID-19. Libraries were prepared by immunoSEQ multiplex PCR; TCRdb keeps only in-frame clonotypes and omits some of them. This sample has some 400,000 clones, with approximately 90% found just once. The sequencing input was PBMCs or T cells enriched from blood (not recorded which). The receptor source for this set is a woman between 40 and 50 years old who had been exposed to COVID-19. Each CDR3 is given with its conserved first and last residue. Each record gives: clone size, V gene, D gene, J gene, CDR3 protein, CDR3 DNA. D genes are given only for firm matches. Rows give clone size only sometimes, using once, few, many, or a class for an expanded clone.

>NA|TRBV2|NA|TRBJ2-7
CAGQGQALGEQYF
TGTGCCGGTCAGGGGCAGGCCCTTGGGGAGCAGTACTTC
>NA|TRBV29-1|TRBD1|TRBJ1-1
CSVGQPTEAFF
TGCAGCGTGGGACAGCCCACTGAAGCTTTCTTT
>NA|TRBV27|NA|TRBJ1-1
CASSLRWPTAGSEAFF
TGTGCCAGCAGTTTAAGATGGCCGACAGCGGGATCTGAAGCTTTCTTT
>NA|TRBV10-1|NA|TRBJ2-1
CASSQGFEQFF
TGCGCCAGCAGCCAGGGTTTTGAGCAGTTCTTC
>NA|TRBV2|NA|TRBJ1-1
CASSENGGIGTEAFF
TGTGCCAGCAGTGAAAATGGGGGGATAGGGACTGAAGCTTTCTTT
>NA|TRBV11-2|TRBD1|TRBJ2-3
CASSYKGSGGDTQYF
TGTGCCAGCAGCTACAAGGGCTCAGGGGGAGATACGCAGTATTTT
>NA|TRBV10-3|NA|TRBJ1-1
CAISESISGGTEAFF
TGTGCCATCAGTGAGTCAATTTCGGGGGGCACTGAAGCTTTCTTT
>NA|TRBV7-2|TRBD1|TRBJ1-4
CASSPRTGYGEKLFF
TGTGCCAGCAGCCCTCGGACAGGGTATGGTGAAAAACTGTTTTTT
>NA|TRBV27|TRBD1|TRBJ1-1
CASRLTGGSAEAFF
TGTGCCAGCAGGCTGACAGGGGGTTCCGCTGAAGCTTTCTTT
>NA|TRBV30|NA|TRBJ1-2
CAWSDRDYGYTF
TGTGCCTGGAGTGACAGAGACTATGGCTACACCTTC
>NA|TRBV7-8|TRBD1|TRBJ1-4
CASTHRRGLGEKLFF
TGTGCCAGCACCCATAGGAGGGGGCTGGGTGAAAAACTGTTTTTT
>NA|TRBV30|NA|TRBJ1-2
CAWSPDSYGYTF
TGTGCCTGGAGTCCGGACAGTTATGGCTACACCTTC
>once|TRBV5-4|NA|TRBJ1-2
CASSESTVNYGYTF
TGTGCCAGCAGCGAATCCACGGTAAACTATGGCTACACCTTC
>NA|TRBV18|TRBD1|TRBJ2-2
CASSPGQGAGTGELFF
TGTGCCAGCTCACCGGGACAGGGGGCTGGCACCGGGGAGCTGTTTTTT
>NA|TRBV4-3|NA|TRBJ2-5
CASSRIGGETQYF
TGCGCCAGCAGCCGAATTGGGGGGGAGACCCAGTACTTC
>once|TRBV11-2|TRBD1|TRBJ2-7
CASSSTGGTTYEQYF
TGTGCCAGCAGCTCGACAGGGGGCACAACCTACGAGCAGTACTTC
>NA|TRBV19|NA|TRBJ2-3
CASQRREGTSTDTQYF
TGTGCCAGCCAGAGAAGAGAAGGGACTTCCACAGATACGCAGTATTTT
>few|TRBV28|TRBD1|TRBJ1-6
CASSTGQGANSPLHF
TGTGCCAGCAGTACAGGACAGGGGGCAAATTCACCCCTCCACTTT
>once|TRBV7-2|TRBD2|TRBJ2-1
CASSLGLLAGSPSYNEQFF
TGTGCCAGCAGCTTAGGTTTACTAGCGGGGAGCCCCTCCTACAATGAGCAGTTCTTC
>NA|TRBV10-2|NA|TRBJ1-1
CASIQGRSTEAFF
TGCGCCAGCATCCAGGGGCGGAGCACTGAAGCTTTCTTT
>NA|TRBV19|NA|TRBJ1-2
CASSLSGSYGYTF
TGTGCCAGTAGTCTATCAGGGTCCTATGGCTACACCTTC
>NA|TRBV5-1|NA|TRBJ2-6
CASSLGGSGANVLTF
TGCGCCAGCAGCTTAGGCGGTTCTGGGGCCAACGTCCTGACTTTC
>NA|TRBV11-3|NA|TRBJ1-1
CASSNRQSLNTEAFF
TGTGCCAGCAGCAATAGACAGAGTCTGAACACTGAAGCTTTCTTT
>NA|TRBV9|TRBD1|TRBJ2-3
CAGGQGAPTDTQYF
TGTGCCGGCGGACAGGGGGCCCCGACAGATACGCAGTATTTT
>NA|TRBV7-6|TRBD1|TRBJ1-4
CASSLGAGGINEKLFF
TGTGCCAGCAGCTTAGGGGCAGGGGGGATTAATGAAAAACTGTTTTTT
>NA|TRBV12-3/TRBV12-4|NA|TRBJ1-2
CASSANGYTF
TGTGCCAGCAGCGCGAATGGCTACACCTTC
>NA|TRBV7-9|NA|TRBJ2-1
CASSLHRVSAYNEQFF
TGTGCCAGCAGCCTCCACAGGGTATCAGCCTACAATGAGCAGTTCTTC
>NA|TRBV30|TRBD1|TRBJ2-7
CAWSVQGSYEQYF
TGTGCCTGGAGTGTACAGGGGTCCTACGAGCAGTACTTC
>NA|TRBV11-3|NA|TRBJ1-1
CASSLGGGYTEAFF
TGTGCCAGCAGCTTAGGTGGCGGGTACACTGAAGCTTTCTTT
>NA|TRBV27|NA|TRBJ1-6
CASSLSGRAVYNSPLHF
TGTGCCAGCAGTTTATCTGGCAGGGCAGTGTATAATTCACCCCTCCACTTT
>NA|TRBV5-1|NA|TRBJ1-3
CASRGDGSEAGNTIYF
TGCGCCAGCAGGGGAGACGGGTCGGAGGCTGGAAACACCATATATTTT
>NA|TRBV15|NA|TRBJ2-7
CATSGGHNEQYF
TGTGCCACCAGCGGGGGACACAACGAGCAGTACTTC
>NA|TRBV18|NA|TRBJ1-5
CASSPRVEQPQHF
TGTGCCAGCTCACCACGGGTGGAGCAGCCCCAGCATTTT
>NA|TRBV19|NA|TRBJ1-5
CASGGGNQPQHF
TGTGCCAGCGGGGGGGGGAATCAGCCCCAGCATTTT
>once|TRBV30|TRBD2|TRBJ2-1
CAWSVAAGGQPQFF
TGTGCCTGGAGTGTAGCCGCGGGAGGGCAGCCACAGTTCTTC
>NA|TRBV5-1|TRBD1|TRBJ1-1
CASKDRANTEAFF
TGCGCCAGTAAGGACAGGGCAAACACTGAAGCTTTCTTT
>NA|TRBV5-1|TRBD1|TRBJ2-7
CASSGGQGSYEQYF
TGCGCCAGCAGCGGGGGACAGGGTTCCTACGAGCAGTACTTC
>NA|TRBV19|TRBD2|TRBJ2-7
CASRGTSSYEQYF
TGTGCCAGTCGCGGGACTAGCAGTTACGAGCAGTACTTC
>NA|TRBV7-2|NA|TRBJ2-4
CASSRSGQLAKNIQYF
TGTGCCAGCAGCCGGAGCGGACAGTTAGCCAAAAACATTCAGTACTTC
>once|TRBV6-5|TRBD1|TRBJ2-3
CASRSTGSTDTQYF
TGTGCCAGCAGATCGACAGGGAGCACAGATACGCAGTATTTT
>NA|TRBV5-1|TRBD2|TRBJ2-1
CASSHNGGSNNEQFF
TGCGCCAGCAGCCACAACGGGGGGTCTAACAATGAGCAGTTCTTC
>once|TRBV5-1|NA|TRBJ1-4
CASSFSMGGEKLFF
TGCGCCAGCAGCTTCTCGATGGGGGGTGAAAAACTGTTTTTT
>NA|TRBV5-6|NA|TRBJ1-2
CASSSTVNYGYTF
TGTGCCAGCAGCTCGACAGTTAACTATGGCTACACCTTC
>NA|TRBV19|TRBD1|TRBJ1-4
CASSMNRDRGYEKLFF
TGTGCCAGTAGTATGAATCGAGACAGGGGATACGAAAAACTGTTTTTT
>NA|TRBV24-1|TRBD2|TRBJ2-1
CATSVGTSGRAGNEQFF
TGTGCCACCAGTGTTGGGACTAGCGGGAGGGCCGGCAATGAGCAGTTCTTC
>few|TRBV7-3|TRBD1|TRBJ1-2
CASSPQPGTGESYTF
TGTGCCAGCAGCCCTCAACCCGGGACAGGGGAAAGCTACACCTTC
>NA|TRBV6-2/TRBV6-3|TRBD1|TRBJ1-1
CASSYRIPTGSEAFF
TGTGCCAGCAGTTACCGCATTCCGACAGGGTCTGAAGCTTTCTTT
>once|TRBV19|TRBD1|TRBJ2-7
CASSRSWDRAYEQYF
TGTGCCAGTAGCCGATCTTGGGACAGAGCCTACGAGCAGTACTTC
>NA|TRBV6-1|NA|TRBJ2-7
CASSEAGALAYEQYF
TGTGCCAGCAGTGAAGCGGGGGCACTGGCCTACGAGCAGTACTTC
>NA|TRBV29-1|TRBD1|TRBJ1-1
CSVPGGVWYTEAFF
TGCAGCGTCCCAGGGGGTGTCTGGTATACTGAAGCTTTCTTT